These T cell receptor beta chains were read from a single sample in a study of blood T cell repertoires in COVID-19. Method: immunoSEQ multiplex PCR; TCRdb's copy keeps in-frame clones and lacks some. The table records under 250,000 clones, more than 70% of them present only once. Sample: peripheral blood. The receptor set was obtained from a human donor in a cohort sampled during active COVID-19. The CDR3 runs from the conserved cysteine through the conserved F or W. A D gene is named only where the DNA matches it firmly. Size tells how often a clone was seen (once, few, many) or the class of an expanded clone, and some rows leave it out.

d_gene: TRBD2; j_gene: TRBJ2-5; v_gene: TRBV4-1; abundance: -; CDR3aa: CASSQDGLGGLGETQYF; CDR3nt: TGCGCCAGCAGCCAAGATGGACTAGGTGGACTGGGAGAGACCCAGTACTTC
d_gene: -; j_gene: TRBJ2-7; v_gene: TRBV9; abundance: -; CDR3aa: CASSVTRQPYEQYF; CDR3nt: TGTGCCAGCAGCGTAACGCGGCAGCCCTACGAGCAGTACTTC
d_gene: TRBD1; j_gene: TRBJ2-1; v_gene: TRBV5-1; abundance: once; CDR3aa: CASSLRTGEGHEQFF; CDR3nt: TGCGCCAGCAGCTTGCGGACAGGGGAGGGCCATGAGCAGTTCTTC
d_gene: TRBD1; j_gene: TRBJ2-7; v_gene: TRBV5-1; abundance: -; CDR3aa: CASSDTGGSYEQYF; CDR3nt: TGCGCCAGCAGCGATACAGGGGGATCCTACGAGCAGTACTTC
d_gene: TRBD1; j_gene: TRBJ1-1; v_gene: TRBV19; abundance: -; CDR3aa: CASSILAAGGSEAFF; CDR3nt: TGTGCCAGTAGTATACTTGCGGCAGGGGGTTCCGAAGCTTTCTTT
d_gene: -; j_gene: TRBJ1-1; v_gene: TRBV6-6; abundance: once; CDR3aa: CASTRTVNTEAFF; CDR3nt: TGTGCCAGCACTCGGACAGTGAACACTGAAGCTTTCTTT
d_gene: -; j_gene: TRBJ2-7; v_gene: TRBV12-1; abundance: -; CDR3aa: CASSPGQGKAYEQYF; CDR3nt: TGTGCCAGCAGCCCGGGACAGGGGAAAGCGTACGAGCAGTACTTC
d_gene: TRBD2; j_gene: TRBJ2-7; v_gene: TRBV28; abundance: -; CDR3aa: CASSITGGPTYEQYF; CDR3nt: TGTGCCAGCAGCATTACGGGGGGACCAACCTACGAGCAGTACTTC
d_gene: -; j_gene: TRBJ1-1; v_gene: TRBV19; abundance: -; CDR3aa: CASSINRETEAFF; CDR3nt: TGTGCCAGTAGTATTAACAGGGAAACTGAAGCTTTCTTT
d_gene: -; j_gene: TRBJ1-2; v_gene: TRBV5-6; abundance: few; CDR3aa: CASSLGPNYGYTF; CDR3nt: TGTGCCAGCAGCCTGGGGCCTAACTATGGCTACACCTTC
d_gene: -; j_gene: TRBJ2-7; v_gene: TRBV5-8; abundance: -; CDR3aa: CASSLDSRHEQYF; CDR3nt: TGTGCCAGCAGCTTGGACAGTCGCCACGAGCAGTACTTC